The 29 T cell receptor beta chains reported below all come from one sample, sequenced in a study of PD-1 blockade in classical Hodgkin lymphoma. TCRdb keeps only in-frame clones here, not all; method: immunoSEQ multiplex PCR. The table includes 20,000 to 25,000 clones, roughly two thirds detected once. Patients all relapsed after autologous stem cell transplantation, and there was variation in brentuximab vedotin exposure. Sequenced material: peripheral blood mononuclear cells (PBMCs), taken at baseline. These receptors were obtained from a human donor with classical Hodgkin lymphoma.

This chain uses TRBV2 with TRBJ1-1; D gene uncertain. With 2 bases removed from V and 5 bases from J, the gap between germline ends came to 12 bases. Germline CDR1 is SNHLY and CDR2 is FYNNEI. The CDR3 totals 14 residues. CDR3 amino acids: CASSEFVRWTEAFF. The CDR3 DNA is TGTGCCAGCAGTGAATTCGTCCGGTGGACTGAAGCTTTCTTT.

This clone was counted only a few times. The chain recombines TRBV7-8 with TRBJ1-5; D call uncertain. V gave up 0 bases and J gave up 7 bases, with 13 bases separating them. Germline lookup yields CDR1 SGHVS and CDR2 FQNEAQ. The CDR3 is made up of 15 amino acids. Here the CDR3 reads CASSLARGFRQPQHF. In DNA, the CDR3 is TGTGCCAGCAGCTTAGCCCGGGGTTTTCGACAGCCCCAGCATTTT. The full variable domain, completed using reference TRBV7-8 and TRBJ1-5, is GAGVSQSPRYKVAKRGQDVALRCDPISGHVSLFWYQQALGQGPEFLTYFQNEAQLDKSGLPSDRFFAERPEGSVSTLKIQRTQQEDSAVYLCASSLARGFRQPQHFGDGTRLSIL.

The rearrangement joins TRBV5-6 to TRBJ2-5; D is uncertain. V was pared by 2 bases and J by 0 bases, with 5 bases between. The V gene's germline CDR1 is SGHDT and CDR2 YYEEEE. The CDR3 is 13 residues long. CDR3 nucleotide sequence: TGTGCCAGCAGCTTAAGAGACCAAGAGACCCAGTACTTC. Residues: CASSLRDQETQYF. The full variable domain, rest sourced from reference TRBV5-6 and TRBJ2-5, is DAGVTQSPTHLIKTRGQQVTLRCSPKSGHDTVSWYQQALGQGPQFIFQYYEEEERQRGNFPDRFSGHQFPNYSSELNVNALLLGDSALYLCASSLRDQETQYFGPGTRLLVL.

The chain has TRBV28 and TRBJ2-1, with 10 bases matching TRBD2. Germline lookup yields CDR1 MDHEN and CDR2 SYDVKM. V dropped 2 bases and J dropped 1; count of bases not matched to a gene: 8. The CDR3 length is 18 residues. As DNA, the CDR3 is TGTGCCAGCAGTTTAAAGCGGGGGGGCGGTCGGTCCTACAATGAGCAGTTCTTC. Translation: CASSLKRGGGRSYNEQFF.

The chain combines TRBV19 with TRBJ1-1; D might be TRBD1 (6 bases). V lost 5 bases and J 4 bases, leaving 11 bases between the germline ends. CDR3 length: 13 residues. Germline CDR1 and CDR2: LNHDA and SQIVND (reference sequence). CDR3 sequence reads: CASSHLRGTEAFF. The CDR3 DNA reads as TGTGCCAGTAGTCATCTCAGGGGCACTGAAGCTTTCTTT.

The chain couples TRBV5-4 to TRBJ2-3, with D unclear. CDR3 size: 13 residues. Germline CDR1 SGHNT, CDR2 YYREEE (reference sequence). Trimming removed 6 bases from V and 1 base from J, with 9 bases in between. The CDR3 reads CASKGSGTDTQYF. CDR3 nucleotide sequence: TGTGCCAGCAAAGGGTCCGGCACAGATACGCAGTATTTT.

The V and J genes are TRBV27 and TRBJ1-1; perhaps TRBD1 as D (6 bases). The CDR3 is 13 residues long. Trimming took off 2 bases at V and 4 bases at J, with 8 bases between the two ends. In germline, CDR1 is MNHEY, CDR2 SMNVEV (reference sequence). CDR3 DNA: TGTGCCAGCAGTTTAGCCAGGGGCACTGAAGCTTTCTTT. Protein sequence: CASSLARGTEAFF.

With respect to this clone: A much larger clone lies a single base off, so this may be a read error. The chain joins TRBV7-2 to TRBJ1-5, with D perhaps TRBD1 (6 bases). Germline CDR1 reads SGHTA; CDR2 reads FQGNSA. The CDR3 loop spans 16 amino acids. The CDR3 DNA sequence: TGTGCCGGCAGCTTAAGAGGGACATATAGCAATCAGCCCCAGCATTTT. It specifies CAGSLRGTYSNQPQHF. Full variable domain (rest looked up from reference TRBV7-2 and TRBJ1-5): GAGVSQSPSNKVTEKGKDVELRCDPISGHTALYWYRQSLGQGLEFLIYFQGNSAPDKSGLPSDRFSAERTGGSVSTLTIQRTQQEDSAVYLCAGSLRGTYSNQPQHFGDGTRLSIL.

The rearrangement links TRBV5-1 to TRBJ2-5, with 8 bases lining up with TRBD2. This CDR3 spans 17 amino acids. J was trimmed by 1 base and V by 4 bases; bases with no gene match: 12. Germline CDR1 is SGHRS and CDR2 is YFSETQ. This chain's CDR3 is CASSPPLSGGLQETQYF. Written as DNA, the CDR3 is TGCGCCAGCAGCCCCCCTCTGAGCGGGGGCCTCCAAGAGACCCAGTACTTC.

The chain recombines TRBV30 with TRBJ2-3; no reliable D call. The V end was cut by 3 bases, the J end by 4 bases, with 11 bases between. The CDR3 is 13 residues long. Germline V gene sequence: CDR1 GTSNPN, CDR2 SVGIG (reference sequence). The CDR3 coding sequence is TGTGCCTGGAGAGCCGGTCTGGCAGATACGCAGTATTTT. Protein: CAWRAGLADTQYF.

Relative to its sample, this clone is medium-sized. The chain uses TRBV2 and TRBJ1-5, with D unclear. Germline V gene data show CDR1 as SNHLY and CDR2 as FYNNEI. The CDR3 runs to 13 residues. Deletions cut 3 bases from V and 6 bases from J, with 9 bases between. The CDR3 region is CASSDGVGQPQHF. The CDR3, as DNA: TGTGCCAGCAGTGACGGGGTTGGTCAGCCCCAGCATTTT. Complete variable domain (other parts from reference TRBV2 and TRBJ1-5): EPEVTQTPSHQVTQMGQEVILRCVPISNHLYFYWYRQILGQKVEFLVSFYNNEISEKSEIFDDQFSVERPDGSNFTLKIRSTKLEDSAMYFCASSDGVGQPQHFGDGTRLSIL.

CDR3 protein: CASALAGPYEQYF. The CDR3 region has the DNA TGTGCCAGCGCACTAGCGGGGCCCTACGAGCAGTACTTC. V is TRBV28 and J is TRBJ2-7; 10 nucleotides align to TRBD2. This CDR3 region has 13 residues. V shed 8 bases and J 2 bases; nucleotides not matched to a gene: 3. Looked up from germline, CDR1 is MDHEN and CDR2 is SYDVKM.

This clone was observed once. The chain is built from TRBV10-3 and TRBJ1-1; D unresolved. The length of the CDR3 is 13 residues. The V gene lost 3 bases and the J gene lost 1 base, with 6 bases spanning the gap. Germline V gene lookup returns CDR1 ENHRY and CDR2 SYGVKD. Here the CDR3 DNA reads TGTGCCATCAGTGAAGGAGCGAACACTGAAGCTTTCTTT. Residues: CAISEGANTEAFF.

This chain uses TRBV27 with TRBJ1-2, with a possible D match to TRBD1 (5 bases). Germline lookup yields CDR1 MNHEY and CDR2 SMNVEV (reference sequence). Trimming stripped 7 bases from V and 4 bases from J, with 13 bases between. This CDR3 contains 13 residues. CDR3 coding DNA: TGTGCCAGCACCCCCGGGGGAAGCTATGGCTACACCTTC. Amino acid sequence: CASTPGGSYGYTF.

This clone was recorded a few times. The chain employs TRBV7-9 and TRBJ1-1; a weak D match, TRBD1 (6 bases). The germline V and J ends were trimmed by 1 base and 5 bases, with 11 bases remaining between them. The CDR3 covers 14 residues. Germline values: CDR1 SEHNR, CDR2 FQNEAQ (reference sequence). CDR3 protein: CASSLEGEGTEAFF. CDR3 nucleotide sequence: TGTGCCAGCAGCTTAGAGGGGGAGGGAACTGAAGCTTTCTTT.

The CDR3 loop reads CASSLAPQGGYTDTQYF. DNA of the CDR3: TGTGCCAGCAGCTTAGCGCCACAGGGAGGTTACACAGATACGCAGTATTTT. V is TRBV7-6 and J is TRBJ2-3; D is possibly TRBD1 or TRBD2 (6 bases each). CDR3 length equals 17 residues. V was pared by 0 bases and J by 2 bases, with 15 bases between. Germline CDR1 and CDR2: SGHVS and FNYEAQ.

Only a few counts were recorded for this clone. This chain uses TRBV27 with TRBJ2-6; D unresolved. From germline, CDR1 is MNHEY and CDR2 SMNVEV (reference sequence). V was trimmed by 2 bases and J by 2 bases, leaving 4 bases between them. The CDR3 has 14 amino acids. The CDR3 DNA sequence: TGTGCCAGCAGTTTAGCGGCTGGGGCCAACGTCCTGACTTTC. Translated: CASSLAAGANVLTF.

V usage is TRBV7-2 and J usage is TRBJ1-5, with a weak D call TRBD1 (5 bases). Trimming took off 6 bases at V and 2 bases at J, with 14 bases between the two ends. This CDR3 has 15 residues. The germline gives CDR1 SGHTA, CDR2 FQGNSA. The CDR3 spells CASREWDDGNQPQHF. The CDR3 DNA sequence: TGTGCCAGCAGAGAATGGGACGATGGCAATCAGCCCCAGCATTTT.

The V call is TRBV11-3, the J call TRBJ2-7; D perhaps matches TRBD1 (6 bases). V gave up 3 bases and J gave up 4 bases, with 10 bases separating them. The CDR3 has 13 residues. Germline CDR1 SGHNT, CDR2 YENEEA. The CDR3 spells CASSLTTGYEQYF. CDR3 nucleotide sequence: TGTGCCAGCAGCTTGACAACAGGGTACGAGCAGTACTTC. Full variable domain (outside the CDR3, taken from reference TRBV11-3 and TRBJ2-7): EAGVVQSPRYKIIEKKQPVAFWCNPISGHNTLYWYLQNLGQGPELLIRYENEEAVDDSQLPKDRFSAERLKGVDSTLKIQPAELGDSAVYLCASSLTTGYEQYFGPGTRLTVT.

CDR3 bases: TGTGCCATAGAGGGACAGGGGAATAATGGCTACACCTTC. Translating it yields CAIEGQGNNGYTF. V gene TRBV10-3 combines with J gene TRBJ1-2; TRBD1 agrees at 10 bases. V was clipped by 9 bases and J by 6 bases; unmatched bases: 7. From germline, CDR1 is ENHRY and CDR2 SYGVKD. The CDR3 is 13 amino acids.

The chain uses TRBV6-5 and TRBJ2-7, with 9 bases lining up with TRBD2. J lost 6 bases, V lost 8 bases, and 5 bases had no gene match. The CDR3 contains 12 residues. Per the germline V gene, CDR1 is MNHEY and CDR2 is SVGAGI. The CDR3 is CASGGTSSEQYF. The CDR3 coding sequence is TGTGCCAGCGGAGGGACTAGCAGCGAGCAGTACTTC.

The V call is TRBV27, the J call TRBJ2-6, with a tentative D call TRBD2 (6 bases). The CDR3 has 16 amino acids. V was shortened by 3 bases and J by 0 bases, with 9 bases between the two germline ends. From germline, CDR1 is MNHEY and CDR2 SMNVEV (reference sequence). CDR3 in DNA: TGTGCCAGCAGTTTCGTGGGGGGCTCTGGGGCCAACGTCCTGACTTTC. Translation: CASSFVGGSGANVLTF.

V and J are TRBV19 and TRBJ1-2; D is ambiguous. This CDR3 contains 12 residues. Germline CDR1 is LNHDA and CDR2 is SQIVND (reference sequence). V was shortened by 6 bases and J by 4 bases, with 9 bases between the two germline ends. For the CDR3, the DNA is TGTGCCAGTAGCCTTGGAACCTATGGCTACACCTTC. It specifies CASSLGTYGYTF.

This clone appeared once. V and J are TRBV29-1 and TRBJ1-1; maybe TRBD1 (6 bases). V lost 6 bases and J lost 5, with 13 bases in between. Germline V gene sequence: CDR1 SQVTM, CDR2 ANQGSEA. The CDR3 totals 12 residues. CDR3 loop: CSVGGRNTEAFF. The CDR3 nucleotides read TGCAGCGTGGGGGGGCGGAATACTGAAGCTTTCTTT.

There are a few counts of this clone. V gene TRBV5-1 combines with J gene TRBJ2-2; TRBD2 agrees at 13 bases. The germline CDR1 and CDR2 sequences are SGHRS and YFSETQ. V lost 5 bases to trimming and J lost 5 bases; unmatched junction nucleotides: 6. CDR3 size: 16 residues. The DNA for the CDR3 is TGCGCCAGCAGGGGCGGACTAGCGGGGGTGACCGGGGAGCTGTTTTTT. It codes for CASRGGLAGVTGELFF.

The chain uses TRBV7-9 and TRBJ2-5; D ambiguous. The CDR3 extends over 14 amino acids. Germline loops: CDR1 SEHNR, CDR2 FQNEAQ (reference sequence). Trimming stripped 1 base from V and 5 bases from J, with 11 bases between. CDR3 sequence reads: CASSLVSGEETQYF. As DNA, the CDR3 is TGTGCCAGCAGCTTAGTTTCTGGCGAGGAGACCCAGTACTTC.

The chain carries TRBV6-5 and TRBJ1-1, with D perhaps matching TRBD1 (5 bases). V dropped 2 bases and J dropped 4 bases, with 11 bases sitting between them. The CDR3 runs 14 residues. Germline V gives CDR1 MNHEY, CDR2 SVGAGI. Here the CDR3 reads CASSYGAPSTEAFF. In DNA form, the CDR3 reads TGTGCCAGCAGTTACGGGGCCCCCAGCACTGAAGCTTTCTTT.

In this sample, this clone turned up a few times. The chain has TRBV28 and TRBJ2-7; 10 bases fit TRBD2. The CDR3 runs 14 residues. The V gene end was trimmed by 8 bases and the J gene end by 2 bases; junction bases not matched to a gene: 6. The germline CDR1 and CDR2 sequences are MDHEN and SYDVKM. CDR3 sequence: CASVKRGGTYEQYF. The CDR3 DNA sequence: TGTGCCAGCGTTAAGCGGGGGGGTACCTACGAGCAGTACTTC.

The chain joins TRBV5-6 to TRBJ2-3; D might be TRBD1 or TRBD2, each matching 5 bases. The CDR3 consists of 18 residues. Per germline, CDR1 SGHDT and CDR2 YYEEEE. V was clipped by 4 bases and J by 4 bases, with 25 bases between them. The CDR3 loop reads CASSIVFPGTVFADTQYF. The CDR3 nucleotides are TGTGCCAGCAGCATAGTGTTTCCGGGGACGGTATTTGCAGATACGCAGTATTTT.